This T cell receptor beta chain appears in the sequencing data of a study of liver allograft versus peripheral blood T cells (dated by TCRdb to about 2020). Concerning the study at large: The study compared T cell receptor repertoires found within transplanted livers against repertoires in the peripheral blood of liver transplant recipients. Broad study findings and their caveats: T cell receptor repertoires inside liver allografts were reported to be different from the repertoires detected in peripheral blood.

This clonotype was counted many times. Its specific antigen is unknown. It has no much larger one-base neighbor in the sample; base qualities were not kept. The sequencer was an Illumina MiSeq. TCRdb took the public reads, trimmed them with fastp at Q25, ran MiXCR for clone calling and kept in-frame beta chains. Here each entry gathers all rows of one CDR3 protein and keeps the most common genes and DNA. Recorded for this sample are 6,500 to 10,000 distinct CDR3 sequences; about 20% of them occurred a single time. Roughly 26% of the sample lies in the top ten. For CDR1 and CDR2, the germline V gene lists MNHEY and SVGEGT. The CDR3 measures 15 amino acids from cysteine to phenylalanine. Just the 45-base CDR3 DNA is kept, in frame starting at base 1. After removal of 8 bases from V and 4 bases from J, the junction retains 7 bases not matched to a gene.

The clonotype originates from a human patient who had a liver transplant. After a transplant, some T cells may be of graft donor origin. Recombination linked TRBV6-2 or TRBV6-3 to TRBJ2-1; TRBD2 agrees with 11 junctional bases. The sequenced DNA is TGTGCCAGCGCGGTACTAGCGGGGGCTTACAATGAGCAGTTCTTC. Translation gives CASAVLAGAYNEQFF.